This T cell receptor beta chain emerged from a study of CD8+ T cells in alopecia areata. Lesional scalp punch biopsies and peripheral blood were collected from alopecia areata patients. After isolation, RNA underwent reverse transcription to generate cDNA as the sequencing template. Some clones are missing from TCRdb's copy, which holds only in-frame ones; the method was immunoSEQ multiplex PCR. The sample shows 140,000 or so clones, about half of them seen only once. The sequence derives from a human donor with alopecia areata. The sample consisted of CD4+ T cells sorted from blood, taken at week 0.

CDR3: CAWRHMNTEAFF. The CDR3 DNA reads TGTGCCTGGAGGCATATGAACACTGAAGCTTTCTTT. The chain joins TRBV30 to TRBJ1-1, with no clear D. This CDR3 is 12 amino acids long. Germline CDR1 and CDR2: GTSNPN and SVGIG (reference sequence). The V gene lost 3 bases and the J gene lost 0 bases, with 5 bases spanning the gap.